Listed below are T cell receptor beta chains from one sample, sequenced in a study of shared clonotypes between healthy human individuals. Only in-frame clones appear in the TCRdb table, and some are missing; sequencing was by immunoSEQ multiplex PCR. This repertoire shows around 2.5 million clones, 90% to 95% found once; its top ten account for 0.36%. Sequencing input: naive CD4+ T cells from PBMCs. Receptors were obtained from a man younger than 30 in good health. Some clones in this sample may be carry-over from other donors' samples. The CDR3 runs from the conserved cysteine through the conserved F or W. Each record gives: CDR3 DNA, CDR3 protein, clone size, J gene, D gene, V gene. The D gene is left open where the match is weak. Expanded clones are given a class, and other clones once, few, many or no size at all.

cdr3_nt: TGTGCCAGCAGCGTAGGTTGGGGCCAGCCCCAGCATTTT
cdr3_aa: CASSVGWGQPQHF
clone_size: .
j_call: TRBJ1-5
d_call: .
v_call: TRBV9

cdr3_nt: TGTGCCAGCAGTTCCGGGACTAGAATTTACGAGCAGTACTTC
cdr3_aa: CASSSGTRIYEQYF
clone_size: .
j_call: TRBJ2-7
d_call: TRBD2
v_call: TRBV28

cdr3_nt: TGTGCCATCAGTCGGGGGCAAGAGACCCAGTACTTC
cdr3_aa: CAISRGQETQYF
clone_size: .
j_call: TRBJ2-5
d_call: .
v_call: TRBV10-3

cdr3_nt: TGTGCCAGCAGCGTAACTTGGACTAGTAACACCGGGGAGCTGTTTTTT
cdr3_aa: CASSVTWTSNTGELFF
clone_size: .
j_call: TRBJ2-2
d_call: TRBD2
v_call: TRBV9

cdr3_nt: TGCAGCGCGTTGGGGTTGGACGGGGGCCGGACCCACTTC
cdr3_aa: CSALGLDGGRTHF
clone_size: once
j_call: TRBJ2-7
d_call: .
v_call: TRBV29-1

cdr3_nt: TGTGCCAGCTCTTCCCTTGGACAGGGCAACACCGGGGAGCTGTTTTTT
cdr3_aa: CASSSLGQGNTGELFF
clone_size: few
j_call: TRBJ2-2
d_call: TRBD1
v_call: TRBV18

cdr3_nt: TGCGCCAGCAGCCCGACAGGGAATGGAAACACCATATATTTT
cdr3_aa: CASSPTGNGNTIYF
clone_size: once
j_call: TRBJ1-3
d_call: TRBD1
v_call: TRBV5-1

cdr3_nt: TGTGCCAGCAGTTTCCTTCGTAATATCCAGTACTTC
cdr3_aa: CASSFLRNIQYF
clone_size: once
j_call: TRBJ2-5
d_call: .
v_call: TRBV28

cdr3_nt: TGTGCCAGCAGATGGGGTAGCGGGCCTTACAATGAGCAGTTCTTC
cdr3_aa: CASRWGSGPYNEQFF
clone_size: .
j_call: TRBJ2-1
d_call: TRBD2
v_call: TRBV28

cdr3_nt: TGTGCCAGCAGACCACAGACAGGGCCCCTTGTGAGGGAGCAGTACTTC
cdr3_aa: CASRPQTGPLVREQYF
clone_size: .
j_call: TRBJ2-7
d_call: TRBD1
v_call: TRBV11-2

cdr3_nt: TGTGCCAGCAGCGAAGGGGCCGGCTCCTACGAGCAGTACTTC
cdr3_aa: CASSEGAGSYEQYF
clone_size: .
j_call: TRBJ2-7
d_call: .
v_call: TRBV9

cdr3_nt: TGCAGCGTTGGAGCGGACTATGGCTACACCTTC
cdr3_aa: CSVGADYGYTF
clone_size: .
j_call: TRBJ1-2
d_call: .
v_call: TRBV29-1

cdr3_nt: TGTGCCAGCTCCCCCGGGCAGGGGGCAATGAACACTGAAGCTTTCTTT
cdr3_aa: CASSPGQGAMNTEAFF
clone_size: .
j_call: TRBJ1-1
d_call: TRBD1
v_call: TRBV18

cdr3_nt: TGTGCCAGCAGTTTTGGGGGCGCGGGAATCTACGAGCAGTACTTC
cdr3_aa: CASSFGGAGIYEQYF
clone_size: .
j_call: TRBJ2-7
d_call: .
v_call: TRBV27

cdr3_nt: TGTGCCAGCAGTCTCCAGGGAGGGATGAACACTGAAGCTTTCTTT
cdr3_aa: CASSLQGGMNTEAFF
clone_size: .
j_call: TRBJ1-1
d_call: .
v_call: TRBV2

cdr3_nt: TGTGCCAGCAGCGTAGCGTCGAACACCGGGGAGCTGTTTTTT
cdr3_aa: CASSVASNTGELFF
clone_size: .
j_call: TRBJ2-2
d_call: .
v_call: TRBV9

cdr3_nt: TGTGCCAGCAGACAGGGGATGAGCAATCAGCCCCAGCATTTT
cdr3_aa: CASRQGMSNQPQHF
clone_size: .
j_call: TRBJ1-5
d_call: TRBD1
v_call: TRBV6-5

cdr3_nt: TGCGCCAGCAGCCTTGACAGCAATCAGCCCCAGCATTTT
cdr3_aa: CASSLDSNQPQHF
clone_size: .
j_call: TRBJ1-5
d_call: .
v_call: TRBV5-1

cdr3_nt: TGTGCCAGCAGTTACCACGGGAGGGGAACCTACGAGCAGTACTTC
cdr3_aa: CASSYHGRGTYEQYF
clone_size: once
j_call: TRBJ2-7
d_call: TRBD2
v_call: TRBV6-5

cdr3_nt: TGTGCCAGCAGCCAAGATCCCCCCGGGACTACCGCCTACGAGCAGTACTTC
cdr3_aa: CASSQDPPGTTAYEQYF
clone_size: .
j_call: TRBJ2-7
d_call: TRBD2
v_call: TRBV4-2

cdr3_nt: TGTGCCAGCAGTACCCGACAGGGGGCTGCCGAGCAGTACTTC
cdr3_aa: CASSTRQGAAEQYF
clone_size: .
j_call: TRBJ2-7
d_call: TRBD1
v_call: TRBV28

cdr3_nt: TGTGCCAGCAGCCCGCAGGGAGGACAGCCCCAGCATTTT
cdr3_aa: CASSPQGGQPQHF
clone_size: .
j_call: TRBJ1-5
d_call: .
v_call: TRBV7-2

cdr3_nt: TGCGCCAGCAGTTTAGACAGGGGCAATGAAAAACTGTTTTTT
cdr3_aa: CASSLDRGNEKLFF
clone_size: .
j_call: TRBJ1-4
d_call: TRBD1
v_call: TRBV5-1

cdr3_nt: TGTGCCTGGAGTTCCGGGACGGGTCTACCCTACGAGCAGTACTTC
cdr3_aa: CAWSSGTGLPYEQYF
clone_size: .
j_call: TRBJ2-7
d_call: .
v_call: TRBV30

cdr3_nt: TGTGCCACCAGCAGGGACTCCTTTCCCCAGTACTTC
cdr3_aa: CATSRDSFPQYF
clone_size: .
j_call: TRBJ2-7
d_call: .
v_call: TRBV15

cdr3_nt: TGTGCCAGCAGTTTAAGTTCTGCAGCGGGAGGAAGCACAGATACGCAGTATTTT
cdr3_aa: CASSLSSAAGGSTDTQYF
clone_size: .
j_call: TRBJ2-3
d_call: TRBD2
v_call: TRBV28

cdr3_nt: TGTGCCAGCAGCCAAAGCCCAGGGATCTCTGGGGCCAACGTCCTGACCTTC
cdr3_aa: CASSQSPGISGANVLTF
clone_size: .
j_call: TRBJ2-6
d_call: .
v_call: TRBV14

cdr3_nt: TGTGCCAGCTCATTAGGGACACAGGACTCCGTCGAGCAGTACTTC
cdr3_aa: CASSLGTQDSVEQYF
clone_size: .
j_call: TRBJ2-7
d_call: .
v_call: TRBV18